The clone carrying this T cell receptor beta chain was detected only once. No antigen is known for it. The sample comes from a study of Graves' ophthalmopathy and Graves' hyperthyroidism. Study-wide background: The authors collected peripheral blood at initial diagnosis, before any treatment. General observations from the study: Among expanded thyroid clonotypes above 0.001 frequency, most also occurred in blood.

Clinicians made diagnoses from clinical symptoms, serum thyroxine, TRAb, thyroid ultrasound and orbital computed tomography. What supplied the PBMCs was about 9.8 ml of fresh peripheral blood. The TCR beta CDR3 regions underwent amplification from RNA transcripts. Second-round multiplex PCR followed a first-round RT-PCR using HTBI primers. MiXCR was run by TCRdb on the multiplex PCR reads, yielding one entry per CDR3 protein. The repertoire holds approximately 700,000 distinct CDR3 sequences, with 35% to 50% as singletons. The CDR3 runs 16 residues. CDR1 is SEHNR and CDR2 is FQNEAQ in the germline V gene (reference sequence).

The TCR was taken from an adult man with Graves' ophthalmopathy. V and J are TRBV7-9 and TRBJ2-5; the match to TRBD2 covers 9 bases. The end of the DNA fits TRBJ2-1 better, so the J call may be wrong. Sequenced sample: peripheral blood. The CDR3: CASSLPPSGTSGEQFF. The CDR3 DNA follows: TGTGCCAGCAGCTTACCGCCTAGCGGGACCTCGGGTGAGCAGTTCTTC.